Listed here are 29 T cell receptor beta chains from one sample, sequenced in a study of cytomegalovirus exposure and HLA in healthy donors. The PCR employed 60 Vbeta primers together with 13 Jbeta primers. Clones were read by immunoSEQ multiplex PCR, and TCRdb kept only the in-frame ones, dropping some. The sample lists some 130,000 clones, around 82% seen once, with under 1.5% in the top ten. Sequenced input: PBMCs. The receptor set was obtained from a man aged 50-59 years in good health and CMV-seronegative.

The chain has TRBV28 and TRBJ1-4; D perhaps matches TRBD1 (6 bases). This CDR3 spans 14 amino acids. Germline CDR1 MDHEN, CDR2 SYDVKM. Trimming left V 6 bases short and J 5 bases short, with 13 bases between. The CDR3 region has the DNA TGTGCCAGCAGGACGACAGGAGGAAATGAAAAACTGTTTTTT. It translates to CASRTTGGNEKLFF.

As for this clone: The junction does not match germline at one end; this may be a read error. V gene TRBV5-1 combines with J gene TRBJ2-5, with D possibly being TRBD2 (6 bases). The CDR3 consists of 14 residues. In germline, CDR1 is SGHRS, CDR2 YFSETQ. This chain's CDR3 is CASSLGTSWETQYF. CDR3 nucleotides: TGCGCCAGCAGTTTGGGAACTAGCTGGGAGACCCAGTACTTC.

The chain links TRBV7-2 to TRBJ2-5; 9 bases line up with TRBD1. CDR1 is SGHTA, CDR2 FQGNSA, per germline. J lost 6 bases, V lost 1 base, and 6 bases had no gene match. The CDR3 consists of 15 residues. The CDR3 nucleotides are TGTGCCAGCAGCTTAGTTTTGGGACAGGGAAAGACCCAGTACTTC. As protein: CASSLVLGQGKTQYF.

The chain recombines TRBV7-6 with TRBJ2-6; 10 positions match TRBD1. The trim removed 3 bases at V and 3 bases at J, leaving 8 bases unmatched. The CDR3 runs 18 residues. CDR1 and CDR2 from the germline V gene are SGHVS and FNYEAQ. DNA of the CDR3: TGTGCCAGCAGCTTTGGTGGGACAGGGGCGATTGGGGCCAACGTCCTGACTTTC. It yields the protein CASSFGGTGAIGANVLTF. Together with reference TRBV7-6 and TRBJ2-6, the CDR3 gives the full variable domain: GAGVSQSPRYKVTKRGQDVALRCDPISGHVSLYWYRQALGQGPEFLTYFNYEAQQDKSGLPNDRFSAERPEGSISTLTIQRTEQRDSAMYRCASSFGGTGAIGANVLTFGAGSRLTVL.

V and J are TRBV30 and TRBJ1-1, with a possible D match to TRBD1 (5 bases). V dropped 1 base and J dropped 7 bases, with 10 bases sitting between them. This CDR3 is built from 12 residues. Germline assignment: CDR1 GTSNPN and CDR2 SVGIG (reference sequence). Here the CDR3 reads CAWSAGRGEAFF. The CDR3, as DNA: TGTGCCTGGAGTGCAGGGAGGGGTGAAGCTTTCTTT.

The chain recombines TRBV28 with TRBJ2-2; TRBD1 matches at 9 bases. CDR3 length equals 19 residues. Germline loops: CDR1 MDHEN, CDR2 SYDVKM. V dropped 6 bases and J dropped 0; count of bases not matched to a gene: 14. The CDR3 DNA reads TGTGCCAGCAGATCCGGGACAGGGATCGACGACTCGAACACCGGGGAGCTGTTTTTT. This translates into CASRSGTGIDDSNTGELFF.

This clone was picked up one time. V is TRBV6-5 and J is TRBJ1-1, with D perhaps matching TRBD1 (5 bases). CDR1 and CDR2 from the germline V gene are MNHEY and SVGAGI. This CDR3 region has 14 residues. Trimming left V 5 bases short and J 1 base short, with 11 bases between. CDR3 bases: TGTGCCAGCAGTGACGGGGGGGGGAACACTGAAGCTTTCTTT. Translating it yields CASSDGGGNTEAFF.

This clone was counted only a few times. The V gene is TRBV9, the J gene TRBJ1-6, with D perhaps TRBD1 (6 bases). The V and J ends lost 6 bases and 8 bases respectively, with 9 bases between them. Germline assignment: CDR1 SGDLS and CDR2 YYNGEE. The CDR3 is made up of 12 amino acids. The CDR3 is CASTKGDSPLHF. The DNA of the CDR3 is TGTGCCAGCACCAAGGGGGATTCACCCCTCCACTTT.

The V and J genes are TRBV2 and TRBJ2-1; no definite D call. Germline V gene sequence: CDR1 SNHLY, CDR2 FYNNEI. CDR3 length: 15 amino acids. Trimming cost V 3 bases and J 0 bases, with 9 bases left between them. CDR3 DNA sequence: TGTGCCAGCAGTGATGGAGAAAGCTCCTACAATGAGCAGTTCTTC. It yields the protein CASSDGESSYNEQFF.

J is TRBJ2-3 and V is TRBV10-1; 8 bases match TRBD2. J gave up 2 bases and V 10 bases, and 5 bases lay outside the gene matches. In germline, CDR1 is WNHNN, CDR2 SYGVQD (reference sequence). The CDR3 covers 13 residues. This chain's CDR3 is CATRAGVTDTQYF. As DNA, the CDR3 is TGCGCCACCCGAGCGGGGGTCACAGATACGCAGTATTTT.

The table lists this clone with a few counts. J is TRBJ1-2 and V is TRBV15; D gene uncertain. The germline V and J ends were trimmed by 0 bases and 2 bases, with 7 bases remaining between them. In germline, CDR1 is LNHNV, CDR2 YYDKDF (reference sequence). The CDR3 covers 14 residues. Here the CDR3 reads CATSRDYLNYGYTF. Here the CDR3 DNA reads TGTGCCACCAGCAGAGATTATTTAAACTATGGCTACACCTTC.

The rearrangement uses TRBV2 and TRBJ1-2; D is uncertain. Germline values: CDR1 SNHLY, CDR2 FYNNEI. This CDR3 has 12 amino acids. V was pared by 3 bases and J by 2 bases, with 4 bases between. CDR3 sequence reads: CASSERNYGYTF. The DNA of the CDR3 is TGTGCCAGCAGTGAGCGGAACTATGGCTACACCTTC.

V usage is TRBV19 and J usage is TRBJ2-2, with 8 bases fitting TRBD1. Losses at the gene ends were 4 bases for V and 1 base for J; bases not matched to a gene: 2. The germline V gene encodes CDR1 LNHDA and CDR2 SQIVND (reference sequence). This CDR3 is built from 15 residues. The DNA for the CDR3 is TGTGCCAGTAGTAACAGGGGGAGGAACACCGGGGAGCTGTTTTTT. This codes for CASSNRGRNTGELFF.

CDR3 region: CARRAGGVDSQPQHF. DNA for the CDR3: TGTGCCAGAAGGGCGGGCGGGGTTGATAGTCAGCCCCAGCATTTT. V is TRBV5-3 and J is TRBJ1-5; D not resolved. TRBV5-3 is designated an ORF whose function remains uncertain. The CDR3 length is 15 residues. The V end was cut by 5 bases, the J end by 6 bases, with 18 bases between.

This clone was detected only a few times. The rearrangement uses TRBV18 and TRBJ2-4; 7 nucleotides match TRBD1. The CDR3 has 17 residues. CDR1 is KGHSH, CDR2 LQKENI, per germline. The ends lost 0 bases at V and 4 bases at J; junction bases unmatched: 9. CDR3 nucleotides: TGTGCCAGCTCACCACCTTTAACAGGGGTTGGGAAAAACATTCAGTACTTC. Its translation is CASSPPLTGVGKNIQYF. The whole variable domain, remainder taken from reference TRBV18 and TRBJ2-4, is NAGVMQNPRHLVRRRGQEARLRCSPMKGHSHVYWYRQLPEEGLKFMVYLQKENIIDESGMPKERFSAEFPKEGPSILRIQQVVRGDSAAYFCASSPPLTGVGKNIQYFGAGTRLSVL.

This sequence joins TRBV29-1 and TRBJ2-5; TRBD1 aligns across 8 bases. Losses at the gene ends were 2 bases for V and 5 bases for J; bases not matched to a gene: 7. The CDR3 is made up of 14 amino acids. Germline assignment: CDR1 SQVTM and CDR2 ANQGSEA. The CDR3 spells CSVEPGGAEETQYF. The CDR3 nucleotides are TGCAGCGTTGAACCAGGGGGCGCAGAGGAGACCCAGTACTTC.

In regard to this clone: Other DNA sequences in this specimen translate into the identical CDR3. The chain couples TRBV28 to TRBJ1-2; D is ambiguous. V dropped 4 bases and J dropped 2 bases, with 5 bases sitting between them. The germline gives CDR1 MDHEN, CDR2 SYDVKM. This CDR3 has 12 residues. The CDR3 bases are TGTGCCAGCAGTTCCTTAAACTATGGCTACACCTTC. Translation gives CASSSLNYGYTF.

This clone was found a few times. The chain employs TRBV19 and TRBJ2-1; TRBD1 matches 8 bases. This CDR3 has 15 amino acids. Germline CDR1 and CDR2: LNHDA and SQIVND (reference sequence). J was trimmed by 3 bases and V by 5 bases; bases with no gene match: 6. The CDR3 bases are TGTGCCAGTAGTCCTGGGACAGGAGGCTACAATGAGCAGTTCTTC. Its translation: CASSPGTGGYNEQFF.

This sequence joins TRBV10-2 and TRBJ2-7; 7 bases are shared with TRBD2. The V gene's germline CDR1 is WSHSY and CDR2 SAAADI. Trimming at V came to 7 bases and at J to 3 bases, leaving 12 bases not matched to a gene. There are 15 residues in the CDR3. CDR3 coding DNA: TGCGCCAGCACCCCCCCCGGGAAGCGGGGCTACGAGCAGTACTTC. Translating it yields CASTPPGKRGYEQYF.

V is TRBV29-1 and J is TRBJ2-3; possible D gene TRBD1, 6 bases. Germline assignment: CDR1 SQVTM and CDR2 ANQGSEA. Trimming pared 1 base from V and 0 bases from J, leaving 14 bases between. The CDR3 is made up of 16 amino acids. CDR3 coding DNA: TGCAGCGTTGAAGGAGTGACAGGCCACAGCACAGATACGCAGTATTTT. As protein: CSVEGVTGHSTDTQYF.

The CDR3 reads CASSSGAVNNEQFF. CDR3 in DNA: TGTGCCAGCAGCTCGGGAGCCGTTAACAATGAGCAGTTCTTC. The rearrangement joins TRBV11-3 to TRBJ2-1, with a possible D match to TRBD2 (6 bases). V lost 4 bases and J lost 5, with 12 bases in between. Germline V gene lookup returns CDR1 SGHNT and CDR2 YENEEA. The CDR3 is 14 amino acids.

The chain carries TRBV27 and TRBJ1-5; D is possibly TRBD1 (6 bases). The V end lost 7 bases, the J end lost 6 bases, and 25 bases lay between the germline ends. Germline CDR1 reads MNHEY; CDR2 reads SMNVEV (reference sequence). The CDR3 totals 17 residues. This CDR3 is CASKPLRGGYGSQPQHF. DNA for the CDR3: TGTGCCAGCAAACCCCTGCGGGGGGGCTATGGGAGTCAGCCCCAGCATTTT.

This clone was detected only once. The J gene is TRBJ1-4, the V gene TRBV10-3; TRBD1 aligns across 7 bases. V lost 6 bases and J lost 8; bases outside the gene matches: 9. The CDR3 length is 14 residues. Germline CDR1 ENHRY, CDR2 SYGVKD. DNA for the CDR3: TGTGCCATCAGGGGGACAGCGAGGGGGGAAAAACTGTTTTTT. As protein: CAIRGTARGEKLFF.

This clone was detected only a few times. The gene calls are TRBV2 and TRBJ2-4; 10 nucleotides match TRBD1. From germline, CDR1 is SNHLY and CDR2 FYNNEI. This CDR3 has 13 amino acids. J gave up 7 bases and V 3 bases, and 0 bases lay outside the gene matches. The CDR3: CASSEGQGNIQYF. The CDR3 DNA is TGTGCCAGCAGTGAGGGACAGGGGAACATTCAGTACTTC.

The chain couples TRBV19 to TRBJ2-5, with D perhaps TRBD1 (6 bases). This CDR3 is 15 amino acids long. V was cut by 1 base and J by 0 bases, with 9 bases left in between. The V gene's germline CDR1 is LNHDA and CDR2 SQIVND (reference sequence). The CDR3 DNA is TGTGCCAGTAGTATAGGAGGGACACACCAAGAGACCCAGTACTTC. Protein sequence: CASSIGGTHQETQYF.

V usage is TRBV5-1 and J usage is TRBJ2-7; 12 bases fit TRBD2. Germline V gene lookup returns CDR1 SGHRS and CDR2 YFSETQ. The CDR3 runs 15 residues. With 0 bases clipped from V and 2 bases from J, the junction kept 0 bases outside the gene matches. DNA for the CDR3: TGCGCCAGCAGCTTGGGGACTAGCGGGACCTACGAGCAGTACTTC. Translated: CASSLGTSGTYEQYF.

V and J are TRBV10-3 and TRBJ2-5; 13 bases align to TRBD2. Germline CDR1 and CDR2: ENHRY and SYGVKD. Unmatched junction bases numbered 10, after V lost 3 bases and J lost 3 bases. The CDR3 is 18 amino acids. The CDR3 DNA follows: TGTGCCATCAGTGAAGGAATACTAGCGGGAGGGGGGAAAGAGACCCAGTACTTC. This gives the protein CAISEGILAGGGKETQYF.

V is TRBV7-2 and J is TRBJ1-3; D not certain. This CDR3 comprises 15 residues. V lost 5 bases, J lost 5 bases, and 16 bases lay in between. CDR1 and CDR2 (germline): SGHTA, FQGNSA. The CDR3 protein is CASSRTPRGRNTIYF. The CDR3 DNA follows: TGTGCCAGCAGCCGGACCCCCAGAGGGAGAAACACCATATATTTT. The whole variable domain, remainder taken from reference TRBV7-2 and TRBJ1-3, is GAGVSQSPSNKVTEKGKDVELRCDPISGHTALYWYRQSLGQGLEFLIYFQGNSAPDKSGLPSDRFSAERTGGSVSTLTIQRTQQEDSAVYLCASSRTPRGRNTIYFGEGSWLTVV.

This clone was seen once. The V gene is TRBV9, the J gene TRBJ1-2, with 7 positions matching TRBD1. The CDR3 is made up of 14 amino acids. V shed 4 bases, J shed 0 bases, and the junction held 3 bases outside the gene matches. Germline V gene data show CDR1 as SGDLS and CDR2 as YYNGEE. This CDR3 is CASSRGQPNYGYTF. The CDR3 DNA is TGTGCCAGCAGCAGGGGACAGCCTAACTATGGCTACACCTTC.